The sequence of this T cell receptor (beta chain) was determined in a study of CXCR3-negative and CXCR3-positive naive CD8 T cells. Via 5' RACE with UMI labels, TRB cDNA libraries were prepared. Reanalyzing the 5' RACE reads, TCRdb keeps one entry per CDR3 protein, without DNA. Its clone listing holds over 100,000 distinct CDR3 sequences. Study findings and constraints: Memory CD8+ T cell repertoires were far less diverse than both naive subsets. TRB CDR3s were more hydrophobic in CXCR3-positive than in CXCR3-negative naive cells.

Germline V gene data show CDR1 as WSHSY and CDR2 as SAAADI. The CDR3 covers 14 residues. Every subset of CD8+ T cells was sorted in triplicate at hundreds of thousands of cells each. Concerning this clonotype itself: Its antigen remains unknown.

The TCR was taken from a human donor in good health. Some clones in this sample may be carry-over from other donors' samples. V is TRBV10-2 and J is TRBJ2-1; TCRdb calls TRBD2, which cannot be checked without DNA. Sequenced: naive CXCR3+ CD8+ T cells from blood. Subset here: CD45RO-CCR7+CD27+CD95- naive CD8+ T cells expressing CXCR3 (TNR3+). Here the CDR3 reads CASSGAGGRDEQFF.